The 5 T cell receptor beta chains below were found in one sample sequenced in a study of blood T cell repertoires in COVID-19. Using immunoSEQ multiplex PCR, the repertoire was profiled, and TCRdb retains in-frame clones only, with some absent. Of hundreds of thousands of clones in the sample, over 75% were seen once. Sequenced: PBMCs or T cells enriched from blood (not recorded which). Receptor source: a woman aged 25 to 39 who had recovered from COVID-19.

DNA for the CDR3: TGTGCCAGCAGTGCGGCCAAAAACATTCAGTACTTC. It specifies CASSAAKNIQYF. This rearrangement joins TRBV2 to TRBJ2-4, with D hard to call. The CDR3 length is 12 residues. CDR1 SNHLY and CDR2 FYNNEI come from the germline V gene. The V and J ends lost 4 bases and 1 base respectively, with 2 bases between them. Supplemented by reference TRBV2 and TRBJ2-4, the full variable domain reads EPEVTQTPSHQVTQMGQEVILRCVPISNHLYFYWYRQILGQKVEFLVSFYNNEISEKSEIFDDQFSVERPDGSNFTLKIRSTKLEDSAMYFCASSAAKNIQYFGAGTRLSVL.

The chain has TRBV14 and TRBJ1-2; possibly TRBD1 for D (5 bases). The CDR3 totals 18 residues. The germline V gene encodes CDR1 SGHDN and CDR2 FVKESK. Trimming removed 1 base at V and 5 bases at J, with 23 bases between. CDR3 residues: CASSQVEITETGRYGYTF. Here the CDR3 DNA reads TGTGCCAGCAGCCAAGTTGAAATTACGGAAACAGGCCGTTATGGCTACACCTTC. The full variable domain, in which reference TRBV14 and TRBJ1-2 provide the parts outside the CDR3, is EAGVTQFPSHSVIEKGQTVTLRCDPISGHDNLYWYRRVMGKEIKFLLHFVKESKQDESGMPNNRFLAERTGGTYSTLKVQPAELEDSGVYFCASSQVEITETGRYGYTFGSGTRLTVV.

The chain has TRBV28 and TRBJ2-7; the match to TRBD1 covers 7 bases. The CDR3 is 14 residues long. Germline V gives CDR1 MDHEN, CDR2 SYDVKM. With 8 bases clipped from V and 4 bases from J, the junction kept 11 bases outside the gene matches. The CDR3 spells CASSNAGTDYEQYF. Written as DNA, the CDR3 is TGTGCCAGCTCTAACGCCGGGACAGATTACGAGCAGTACTTC.

This clone has only a few counts. This chain uses TRBV27 with TRBJ2-1, with TRBD2 identical over 7 bases. The junction had 15 bases not matched to a gene; V was cut back by 4 bases and J by 6 bases. Germline V gene sequence: CDR1 MNHEY, CDR2 SMNVEV (reference sequence). The CDR3 totals 17 residues. CDR3 sequence reads: CASSSHITGTIVNEQFF. The CDR3 DNA sequence: TGTGCCAGCAGTTCCCACATCACCGGGACTATCGTCAATGAGCAGTTCTTC.

The chain is built from TRBV2 and TRBJ2-2; 9 nucleotides agree with TRBD1. V lost 8 bases and J lost 7; bases outside the gene matches: 5. Germline V CDR1 and CDR2: SNHLY, FYNNEI. The CDR3 totals 13 residues. CDR3 protein: CASRTGAIGELFF. The CDR3 DNA follows: TGTGCCAGCCGGACAGGGGCGATCGGGGAGCTGTTTTTT.